This is a list of T cell receptor beta chains from one sample in a study of PD-1 blockade in mismatch repair-deficient tumors. Sequenced by immunoSEQ multiplex PCR; TCRdb stores in-frame clones only, minus some. Here the sample spans around 100,000 clones, more than 60% being singletons. The sequenced sample was peripheral blood, obtained 60 to 65 weeks after starting pembrolizumab. These receptors were taken from an adult with mismatch repair-deficient cancer. The CDR3 runs from the conserved cysteine through the conserved F or W. The order of the fields is D gene, J gene, V gene, clone size, CDR3 DNA, CDR3 protein. D genes are given only for firm matches. Expanded clones are given a class, and other clones once, few, many or no size at all.

D gene: TRBD2; J gene: TRBJ2-1; V gene: TRBV7-2; clone size: -; CDR3 DNA: TGTGCCAGCAGCCCGGTAGCGGGAGTATACAATGAGCAGTTCTTC; CDR3 protein: CASSPVAGVYNEQFF
D gene: TRBD2; J gene: TRBJ2-7; V gene: TRBV7-9; clone size: -; CDR3 DNA: TGTGCCAGCAGCTTAGTTGTTGCGGGAGTAGGCGAGCAGTACTTC; CDR3 protein: CASSLVVAGVGEQYF
D gene: -; J gene: TRBJ2-2; V gene: TRBV7-9; clone size: -; CDR3 DNA: TGTGCCAGCACTCAAAATATAGGGGACACCGGGGAGCTGTTTTTT; CDR3 protein: CASTQNIGDTGELFF
D gene: TRBD2; J gene: TRBJ2-1; V gene: TRBV5-6; clone size: few; CDR3 DNA: TGTGCCAGCAGCTTGGCCTTGGGGACTAGCGGGAGGTTCGGCAATGAGCAGTTCTTC; CDR3 protein: CASSLALGTSGRFGNEQFF
D gene: -; J gene: TRBJ1-2; V gene: TRBV6-5; clone size: -; CDR3 DNA: TGTGCCAGCAGGTTCCCGGGAAGAGGCAACTATGGCTACACCTTC; CDR3 protein: CASRFPGRGNYGYTF
D gene: TRBD2; J gene: TRBJ2-7; V gene: TRBV9; clone size: -; CDR3 DNA: TGTGCCAGCAGCTCAGGACTAGCGGGAGCCTACGAGCAGTACTTC; CDR3 protein: CASSSGLAGAYEQYF
D gene: TRBD1; J gene: TRBJ1-2; V gene: TRBV5-4; clone size: -; CDR3 DNA: TGTGCCAGCAGCTTGGGGGAGGGGACAGGCCAGAGGGACTATGGCTACACCTTC; CDR3 protein: CASSLGEGTGQRDYGYTF
D gene: TRBD2; J gene: TRBJ2-5; V gene: TRBV2; clone size: -; CDR3 DNA: TGTGCCAGCAGTGAAGGTCTAGCGGGAGGGCCAGAGACCCAGTACTTC; CDR3 protein: CASSEGLAGGPETQYF
D gene: -; J gene: TRBJ2-6; V gene: TRBV2; clone size: -; CDR3 DNA: TGTGCCAGCAGTGTACAGCTCTCTGGGGCCAACGTCCTGACTTTC; CDR3 protein: CASSVQLSGANVLTF
D gene: -; J gene: TRBJ1-3; V gene: TRBV6-5; clone size: -; CDR3 DNA: TGTGCCAGCAGTTATCAAACTGGAAACACCATATATTTT; CDR3 protein: CASSYQTGNTIYF
D gene: -; J gene: TRBJ2-1; V gene: TRBV19; clone size: -; CDR3 DNA: TGTGCCAGTAGTATAAGGACTTCCCCGACCTACAATGAGCAGTTCTTC; CDR3 protein: CASSIRTSPTYNEQFF
D gene: -; J gene: TRBJ1-1; V gene: TRBV19; clone size: few; CDR3 DNA: TGTGCCAGTAAGCGACCAATGAACACTGAAGCTTTCTTT; CDR3 protein: CASKRPMNTEAFF
D gene: -; J gene: TRBJ1-4; V gene: TRBV5-1; clone size: -; CDR3 DNA: TGCGCCAGCAGCTTGACAGAGGTCAAAGAAAAACTGTTTTTT; CDR3 protein: CASSLTEVKEKLFF
D gene: -; J gene: TRBJ2-2; V gene: TRBV7-2; clone size: -; CDR3 DNA: TGTGCCAGCAGCCCCGACAGGAACACCGGGGAGCTGTTTTTT; CDR3 protein: CASSPDRNTGELFF
D gene: -; J gene: TRBJ2-7; V gene: TRBV6-6; clone size: -; CDR3 DNA: TGTGCCTCCTCTAAGGACGAGCAGTACTTC; CDR3 protein: CASSKDEQYF
D gene: -; J gene: TRBJ1-2; V gene: TRBV30; clone size: -; CDR3 DNA: TGTGCCTGGAAGATTGGTGGGGAAAGTGGCTACACCTTC; CDR3 protein: CAWKIGGESGYTF
D gene: -; J gene: TRBJ2-3; V gene: TRBV27; clone size: -; CDR3 DNA: TGTGCCAGCAGTTTAGGCGGGTTTACAGATACGCAGTATTTT; CDR3 protein: CASSLGGFTDTQYF
D gene: TRBD1; J gene: TRBJ2-7; V gene: TRBV6-5; clone size: -; CDR3 DNA: TGTGCCAGCAGTTACGGCGGGACAGGGTGGAATCGGCAGTACTTC; CDR3 protein: CASSYGGTGWNRQYF
D gene: -; J gene: TRBJ2-3; V gene: TRBV5-6; clone size: -; CDR3 DNA: TGTGCCAGCAGCATTAGACCGGGACCCACAGATACGCAGTATTTT; CDR3 protein: CASSIRPGPTDTQYF
D gene: TRBD2; J gene: TRBJ2-1; V gene: TRBV5-1; clone size: -; CDR3 DNA: TGCGCCAGCCGTAATCCCCTAGCGGGAGGTTACAATGAGCAGTTCTTC; CDR3 protein: CASRNPLAGGYNEQFF
D gene: TRBD1; J gene: TRBJ1-5; V gene: TRBV18; clone size: -; CDR3 DNA: TGTGCCAGCTCACCCCAGGGGGCGAGCAATCAGCCCCAGCATTTT; CDR3 protein: CASSPQGASNQPQHF
D gene: -; J gene: TRBJ2-1; V gene: TRBV29-1; clone size: -; CDR3 DNA: TGCAGCGTACGGACCGGTGACAATGAGCAGTTCTTC; CDR3 protein: CSVRTGDNEQFF
D gene: -; J gene: TRBJ2-2; V gene: TRBV7-8; clone size: -; CDR3 DNA: TGTGCCAGCAGCCCCGAGTGGAGGTACACCGGGGAGCTGTTTTTT; CDR3 protein: CASSPEWRYTGELFF
D gene: -; J gene: TRBJ2-5; V gene: TRBV11-3; clone size: -; CDR3 DNA: TGTGCCAGCAGCTTAAACCAAGAGACCCAGTACTTC; CDR3 protein: CASSLNQETQYF
D gene: TRBD2; J gene: TRBJ2-1; V gene: TRBV6-6; clone size: -; CDR3 DNA: TGTGCCAGCAGTAGGACTAGCGGGAGAGTTGATGAGCAGTTCTTC; CDR3 protein: CASSRTSGRVDEQFF
D gene: -; J gene: TRBJ1-5; V gene: TRBV27; clone size: -; CDR3 DNA: TGTGCCAGCAGTTTCCCGGGGAATAGCAATCAGCCCCAGCATTTT; CDR3 protein: CASSFPGNSNQPQHF
D gene: -; J gene: TRBJ2-1; V gene: TRBV11-1; clone size: -; CDR3 DNA: TGTGCCAGCAGCTTAGCAGGGAGTCAGATAAATGAGCAGTTCTTC; CDR3 protein: CASSLAGSQINEQFF
D gene: TRBD1; J gene: TRBJ1-1; V gene: TRBV19; clone size: -; CDR3 DNA: TGTGCCAGTAGTACCGACAGGGAAACTGAAGCTTTCTTT; CDR3 protein: CASSTDRETEAFF
D gene: -; J gene: TRBJ2-5; V gene: TRBV4-3; clone size: -; CDR3 DNA: TGCGCCAGCAGCCAAGATTGGAGGTTCCAAGAGACCCAGTACTTC; CDR3 protein: CASSQDWRFQETQYF
D gene: -; J gene: TRBJ1-4; V gene: TRBV19; clone size: -; CDR3 DNA: TGTGCCAGTAGGTCACCGGGACAAAGTAATGAAAAACTGTTTTTT; CDR3 protein: CASRSPGQSNEKLFF
D gene: -; J gene: TRBJ2-7; V gene: TRBV14; clone size: -; CDR3 DNA: TGTGCCAGCAGCCAAGATTTAACCTACGAGCAGTACTTC; CDR3 protein: CASSQDLTYEQYF
D gene: -; J gene: TRBJ1-2; V gene: TRBV6-5; clone size: -; CDR3 DNA: TGTGCCAGCAGTTACGATTCCAGAAATGGCTACACCTTC; CDR3 protein: CASSYDSRNGYTF
D gene: -; J gene: TRBJ2-6; V gene: TRBV7-9; clone size: -; CDR3 DNA: TGTGCCAGCAGCCAGACTGTTTCTGGGGCCAACGTCCTGACTTTC; CDR3 protein: CASSQTVSGANVLTF
D gene: -; J gene: TRBJ1-1; V gene: TRBV5-6; clone size: -; CDR3 DNA: TGTGCCAGCAGTACGGTTGGGGGGCGGAACACTGAAGCTTTCTTT; CDR3 protein: CASSTVGGRNTEAFF
D gene: -; J gene: TRBJ2-1; V gene: TRBV5-4; clone size: -; CDR3 DNA: TGTGCCAGCAGCCCCGGTAGTGAGCAGTTCTTC; CDR3 protein: CASSPGSEQFF
D gene: -; J gene: TRBJ1-1; V gene: TRBV5-1; clone size: -; CDR3 DNA: TGCGCCAGCAGCCTACGAGGGAACACTGAAGCTTTCTTT; CDR3 protein: CASSLRGNTEAFF
D gene: -; J gene: TRBJ1-2; V gene: TRBV28; clone size: -; CDR3 DNA: TGTGCCAGCAGTGCTAGTGGGGCGATGGCAATCTATGGCTACACCTTC; CDR3 protein: CASSASGAMAIYGYTF
D gene: TRBD1; J gene: TRBJ2-3; V gene: TRBV5-4; clone size: -; CDR3 DNA: TGTGCCAGCAGCTTCGACAGGGGGCCAGATACGCAGTATTTT; CDR3 protein: CASSFDRGPDTQYF
D gene: -; J gene: TRBJ1-5; V gene: TRBV5-6; clone size: -; CDR3 DNA: TGTGCCAGCAGCGTCAGGGGAAATCAGCCCCAGCATTTT; CDR3 protein: CASSVRGNQPQHF
D gene: TRBD2; J gene: TRBJ2-5; V gene: TRBV30; clone size: -; CDR3 DNA: TGTGCCTGGGTCGGATCGGCTAGCGGAGTACAAGAGACCCAGTACTTC; CDR3 protein: CAWVGSASGVQETQYF
D gene: -; J gene: TRBJ1-3; V gene: TRBV6-6; clone size: -; CDR3 DNA: TGTGCCAGCACCTACGTGGGATCTGGAAACACCATATATTTT; CDR3 protein: CASTYVGSGNTIYF
D gene: TRBD1; J gene: TRBJ1-4; V gene: TRBV14; clone size: -; CDR3 DNA: TGTGCCAGCAGCGCCCGGACAGGGGGTCCGGCACTTAATGAAAAACTGTTTTTT; CDR3 protein: CASSARTGGPALNEKLFF
D gene: TRBD1; J gene: TRBJ2-7; V gene: TRBV19; clone size: -; CDR3 DNA: TGTGCCAGTAGTTCCCGGACAGGGTCCTGGGACGAGCAGTACTTC; CDR3 protein: CASSSRTGSWDEQYF
D gene: -; J gene: TRBJ2-1; V gene: TRBV5-6; clone size: -; CDR3 DNA: TGTGCCAGCAGCTTAGAACAGCTACTCTACAATGAGCAGTTCTTC; CDR3 protein: CASSLEQLLYNEQFF
D gene: -; J gene: TRBJ2-7; V gene: TRBV4-1; clone size: -; CDR3 DNA: TGCGCCAGCAGCCAACAGGATGATCTATTTTACGAGCAGTACTTC; CDR3 protein: CASSQQDDLFYEQYF
D gene: -; J gene: TRBJ1-2; V gene: TRBV2; clone size: -; CDR3 DNA: TGTGCCAGCAGTGACCGCAGGGCCCTCTATGGCTACACCTTC; CDR3 protein: CASSDRRALYGYTF
D gene: -; J gene: TRBJ2-7; V gene: TRBV9; clone size: -; CDR3 DNA: TGTGCCAGCAGCGCCTCCGGGGGACTGGGCTACGAGCAGTACTTC; CDR3 protein: CASSASGGLGYEQYF
D gene: -; J gene: TRBJ2-7; V gene: TRBV29-1; clone size: once; CDR3 DNA: TGCAGCGTTGAAGATGCAGGGCGTACCTACGAGCAGTACTTC; CDR3 protein: CSVEDAGRTYEQYF
D gene: TRBD1; J gene: TRBJ1-2; V gene: TRBV9; clone size: once; CDR3 DNA: TGTGCCAGCAGCGTAGGATTGGGGACAGGATTTATTTATGGCTACACCTTC; CDR3 protein: CASSVGLGTGFIYGYTF
D gene: TRBD2; J gene: TRBJ2-7; V gene: TRBV19; clone size: -; CDR3 DNA: TGTGCCAGTAGTATAAAGGGACTAGCGGGTGAGCAGTACTTC; CDR3 protein: CASSIKGLAGEQYF
D gene: TRBD1; J gene: TRBJ1-2; V gene: TRBV19; clone size: -; CDR3 DNA: TGTGCCAGCCGAGAGACAGGGGGAAGCAATGGCTACACCTTC; CDR3 protein: CASRETGGSNGYTF
D gene: TRBD2; J gene: TRBJ2-5; V gene: TRBV19; clone size: -; CDR3 DNA: TGTGCCAGTTCCCCTAGCGGCCAAGAGACCCAGTACTTC; CDR3 protein: CASSPSGQETQYF
D gene: TRBD2; J gene: TRBJ2-1; V gene: TRBV4-2; clone size: -; CDR3 DNA: TGTGCCAGCAGCCTGCTAGCGGGCTCCCCGGGTGAGCAGTTCTTC; CDR3 protein: CASSLLAGSPGEQFF
D gene: -; J gene: TRBJ1-2; V gene: TRBV7-6; clone size: few; CDR3 DNA: TGTGCCAGCAGCTCGTCCCTAAGCGATGGCTACACCTTC; CDR3 protein: CASSSSLSDGYTF
D gene: -; J gene: TRBJ2-7; V gene: TRBV12-5; clone size: -; CDR3 DNA: TGTGCTAGTGGTTTGGAATCATACGAGCAGTACTTC; CDR3 protein: CASGLESYEQYF
D gene: TRBD2; J gene: TRBJ2-1; V gene: TRBV19; clone size: -; CDR3 DNA: TGTGCCAGTAGTCTCGATAGCGGGATTCTCAATGAGCAGTTCTTC; CDR3 protein: CASSLDSGILNEQFF
D gene: -; J gene: TRBJ2-1; V gene: TRBV7-9; clone size: -; CDR3 DNA: TGTGCCAGCAGCCAGTCACCAGGGGCCGCCGGGAATGAGCAGTTCTTC; CDR3 protein: CASSQSPGAAGNEQFF
D gene: -; J gene: TRBJ1-2; V gene: TRBV4-1; clone size: -; CDR3 DNA: TGCGCCAGCAGCCAAGATTATCGCCCAGGAGCTAGGGGCTATGGCTACACCTTC; CDR3 protein: CASSQDYRPGARGYGYTF